This T cell receptor (beta chain) came from a study of T cell responses to AZD1222 COVID-19 vaccine (dated by TCRdb to about 2021). The study in broad terms: AZD1222 recipients given second doses at about 4 weeks or at about 12 weeks were pooled, since spike-specific TCR depth and breadth were not found to differ between the two schedules. Enrollment into the trials was organized by age into subgroups of 18-55, 56-69 and 70-plus years, and those subgroups contained roughly 150, 30 and 60 TCR-sequenced participants, respectively. TCR sequencing was performed for 230 to 250 trial participants, of whom some 200 were given two doses of AZD1222 and around 25 were given two doses of MenACWY control vaccine. Study-level results and caveats: A significant rise in spike-specific TCR breadth and depth was observed after two AZD1222 doses relative to day 0 and relative to MenACWY recipients. The 56-69-year group was small, and its depth increase did not reach significance, likely because of low power. No day 14 peak-response samples were available, so repertoires were characterized only after the peak T cell response. Reportedly, almost half of the unique spike-specific TCRs recognized epitopes lying outside the regions that are mutated in the B.1.351 and B.1.1.7 variants. Conclusions about previously exposed vaccinees are limited, since just 5 or 6 AZD1222 recipients were seropositive for SARS-CoV-2 at baseline. The vaccine-associated CD4 TCRs covered the entire spike protein, and the dominant responses fell in regions 160-218 and 743-854. Participants were mostly white British and included more females than males, and it was suggested by the authors that clonal diversity may have been underestimated.

The junction shows trimming of 0 bases on V and 4 bases on J, plus 11 bases between the germline ends. CDR1 SGHNT and CDR2 YYREEE were looked up in the germline V gene (reference sequence). Measured from the cysteine to the phenylalanine, the CDR3 is 15 residues long. Only CDR3 DNA is held: 45 bases, read in frame from base 1. Turning to this clone: Its recognized antigen is unknown. No much larger clone is present one base from it, and per-base qualities are unavailable.

The meaning of the sample's time point label: baseline before first vaccination. Vaccinee samples were obtained from the UK trials COV001 and COV002, which included a single-blind randomized controlled phase 2/3 trial of AZD1222 (ChAdOx1 nCoV-19) in healthy adults. For TCRbeta chain sequencing, PBMC samples were collected from trial participants at day 0 and at day 28 after the second dose. The CDR3 regions of human TCRbeta chains were analyzed by immunosequencing. Regarding the original processing steps: TCRs in the repertoires were compared against a reference library of SARS-CoV-2-specific TCRs that had been generated with the MIRA antigen-specificity platform. Breadth was defined as the fraction of unique TCRs that were SARS-CoV-2-associated. Depth was defined as the fraction of total T cells that were SARS-CoV-2-associated. Using the MIRA data, each spike-specific TCR was mapped to the spike region that the TCR reacts to and placed in a CD4 or CD8 class. Log10-transformed breadth and depth values were compared by one-way ANOVA with Sidak's multiple comparisons tests. TCRdb carries this immuneACCESS record with in-frame sequences only. Its versions omit some clonotypes, under half of them owing to an unresolved V gene in the studies checked, with the rest unexplained. The V and J calls and clone size come from that table; D and trimming were worked out from the DNA. The table for this sample lists around 110,000 clones; about 90% of them were counted only once. Of the sample, 6.5% to 9% falls within the top ten clones.

Recombination connected TRBV5-4 to TRBJ1-5; the D gene assignment is ambiguous. The input for sequencing was peripheral blood, taken on day 0 of AZD1222 vaccination. This TCR came from an adult in good health. The nucleotide sequence reads as follows: TGTGCCAGCAGCTTGGGGGGAGGAGTAAATCAGCCCCAGCATTTT. The translation is CASSLGGGVNQPQHF. When the CDR3 is completed using the reference TRBV5-4 and TRBJ1-5 genes on either side, the full variable domain is ETGVTQSPTHLIKTRGQQVTLRCSSQSGHNTVSWYQQALGQGPQFIFQYYREEENGRGNFPPRFSGLQFPNYSSELNVNALELDDSALYLCASSLGGGVNQPQHFGDGTRLSIL.